Sequencing of this TCR beta chain was carried out in a study of cytomegalovirus exposure and HLA in healthy donors (dated by TCRdb to about 2017). Study-level background: An earlier analysis of more than 550 of the donors reported roughly 300 Gb of sequence data and 117 million unique TCR beta sequences obtained from 180 million or so T cells. The number of donors typed differed by locus, with about 629-630 for A, B, C, DRB1 and DQB1, more than 500 for DQA1, some 570 for DPA1, and some 440 for DPB1. The aim of the study was to test whether cataloging public T cell receptors could identify signatures of past pathogen exposure. Donor age, sex, ethnicity and CMV serostatus were compiled together with the repertoire data. Among the roughly 410 genotyped donors, approximately 76% belonged to the genetic ancestry cluster associated with self-reported Caucasian donors. Four to six DR-DQ haplotypes were handled as single units for association and clustering, since linkage in the cohort was strong. Along with the approximately 620-subject first cohort, a separate validation cohort of roughly 110 different subjects was used. HLA typing covered class I and class II loci at four-digit resolution. In a later genetic analysis, genome-wide SNP genotypes for about 55% of the roughly 700 donors were used, and that subset was treated as a discovery cohort. An early release covering around 630 HLA-typed donors comprised roughly 300 gigabases of sequencing data and tens of millions of unique TCR sequences. All discovery cohort repertoires had been generated on a single sequencing platform. The study used immunosequencing to profile the T cell repertoires of approximately 690 subjects and linked those repertoires to cytomegalovirus serostatus. In the later analysis, no new phenotypic data were used to find candidate immune exposures; instead, reliance was placed on TCR beta sequences and their occurrence across donors. On average, 235,054 unique TCR beta nucleotide sequences were sequenced per donor among a few hundred genotyped donors of the cohort, with roughly 18% of those sequences being non-productive. In a later analysis, previously published TCR beta repertoires from several hundred donors were re-analyzed and high-resolution HLA genotyping was added so that TCR occurrence patterns could be studied. High-throughput TCR immunosequencing, statistical association of individual TCRs with disease status, and machine learning were combined to predict cytomegalovirus infection status. In an earlier analysis of 587 of the donors, high-throughput TCR beta sequencing was used to judge whether each TCR beta V gene segment behaved as functional or pseudogenic. On the study overall, not on this receptor specifically: When HLA alleles, especially DR and DQ, strongly co-occurred, attributing TCR associations to individual alleles was difficult. The presence/absence analyses assumed that sequencing depth was roughly uniform across donors, and that assumption may not be true. The 87-base-pair reads could not distinguish some IMGT-functional V segments, including TRBV6-2 and TRBV6-3, so those segments were excluded. Most TCR sequences were observed very rarely across donors, whereas some public TCRs were present in many individuals. In both the original and validation cohorts, the classifier was reported to diagnose cytomegalovirus status with high specificity and sensitivity. A total of 150 or so TCR beta chains were listed by the study as associated with cytomegalovirus. In a later analysis, several top co-occurrence clusters were reported to appear linked to parvovirus B19, influenza, CMV and Epstein-Barr virus. In vitro tests confirmed that three of the cytomegalovirus-associated TCR beta chains recognize cytomegalovirus antigens. The cohort was sequenced for TCR beta chains only, and without alpha or paired-chain data the features that could be detected were limited. A further reported finding was that TCR beta sequences accurately predicted the HLA-A and HLA-B alleles for most subjects in the first cohort. In an earlier analysis of some 550 of the donors, most TCR beta V segments were observed in productive rearrangements about 90% or about 30% of the time, broadly matching IMGT annotations. In a later analysis, HLA-associated TCR beta chains showed more clonal expansion and lower generation probabilities than non-associated chains that were equally common. According to a later analysis, most CMV-associated TCR beta chains appeared to be HLA-restricted, and the HLA associations seemed to be driven largely by CMV exposure. Because HLA typing was missing for some donors at each locus, association tests included only the typed subset. In a later genetic analysis, fewer N-insertions in productive TCRs were reported among donors in an Asian-associated ancestry cluster than the approximately 670-donor mean. About 15 rarely observed V segments, including chromosome 9 orphons, were excluded from the earlier analysis of a few hundred of the donors because counts were too low. Linkage disequilibrium might explain the correlated functional status among segregating V segments, but an unknown experimental factor could not be ruled out. A cluster of highly shared sequence variants was judged likely to be a technical artifact of the sequencing pipeline. According to a later analysis, TCR association rates differed among HLA loci, with DRB1 alleles showing the most associated TCRs and HLA-C alleles showing the fewest. V-gene and J-gene trimming of TCR beta chains was associated with a missense DCLRE1C variant in a later genetic analysis, and the association was replicated in an independent cohort. The only immune exposure information available for the cohort was CMV serostatus. Specific HLA alleles were associated with over 15,000 TCR beta sequences at a false discovery rate of 0.05 in a later analysis. According to the authors, the approach could potentially be generalized to other disease states and immunological phenotypes.

V is pruned by 5 bases and J by 3 bases, leaving 4 bases of the junction without a gene match. The CDR3 has 14 amino acids, counting the end cysteine and phenylalanine. Kept here is only the CDR3 DNA, which spans 42 bases and is read in frame from base 1. CDR1 and CDR2, looked up from the germline V gene (reference sequence), are MNHEY and SMNVEV. The cohort comprised around 690 healthy bone marrow donors. At the time of sampling, every cohort member was nominally healthy, though immune exposures that went unrecorded were likely present. The donor tested CMV seropositive and was one of the 289 seropositive cohort members. A peripheral blood sample was collected from each donor, and TCR beta sequencing was performed on peripheral blood mononuclear cells. The Qiagen DNeasy Blood Extraction Kit was used to extract genomic DNA from the blood cell samples. Libraries were built with the immunoSEQ multiplex PCR assay. For the multiplex PCR, a mixture combining 60 forward primers for TCR Vbeta segments and 13 reverse primers for TCR Jbeta segments was used. The CDR3 region of rearranged TCR beta genes was amplified from genomic DNA by a multiplex PCR assay. Amplified TCR beta libraries were sequenced as 87-base-pair reads on the Illumina HiSeq System. On the authors' methods: In a later analysis, around 80 million unique TCR beta chains were counted across the 690 or so repertoires, and roughly 11 million of these chains were shared by at least two donors. Raw reads were error-corrected and collapsed into unique sequences by a nearest-neighbor algorithm in which closely related sequences were merged to remove PCR and sequencing errors. To assign V, D and J gene segments, CDR3 sequences were aligned to IMGT reference sequences. For a sequence to be retained, a match of at least six nucleotides was required to both a V gene segment and a J gene segment. Rearrangements were called productive when the CDR3 lacked stop codons and stayed in frame with V and J; all others were non-productive. Following IMGT convention, CDR3 was defined as the stretch from the second conserved V-encoded cysteine up to the conserved J-encoded phenylalanine. In an earlier analysis of more than 550 of the donors, sequences lacking an unambiguous match to a single V gene segment were excluded. An earlier analysis of several hundred of the donors called V segments functional above 56.7% productive rearrangements and segregating when the between-donor standard deviation exceeded 5%. A statistical classification framework was built to diagnose cytomegalovirus status from the catalog of TCR beta chain sequences. A later analysis assigned V and J genes by comparing TCR nucleotide sequences with IMGT/GENE-DB human TR gene sequences. The TCRdist pipeline was used in a later analysis to assign CDR3 sequences and most-parsimonious VDJ recombination scenarios. In a later analysis, each TCR beta chain was defined by its CDR3 amino acid sequence together with its V-gene family, and reads lacking a unique V-gene family were excluded. In a later analysis, fewer than 600 highly shared, low-generation-probability nucleotide sequences were removed to address suspected cross-contamination and a sequencing artifact. A later analysis calculated a clonal expansion index for each public chain from normalized within-repertoire ranks of inferred template counts. Generation probabilities in a later analysis came from a VDJ recombination model fitted to out-of-frame rearrangements, and those results were checked against IGoR. In a later analysis, TCR-TCR, TCR-HLA and TCR-CMV co-occurrence was scored with hypergeometric tests, and a repertoire-size bias correction was applied to TCR pairs. False discovery rates were estimated in a later analysis by permuting HLA or CMV assignments 20 times. In a later analysis, co-occurring TCRs were grouped with DBSCAN, and TCRdist sequence similarity was added when clustering was performed within HLA-allele-positive subsets. Repertoires with fewer than 30,000 or more than 120,000 public chains were left out of co-occurrence clustering, as were about five repertoires with anomalous nucleotide sharing. TCRdb obtained this table from immuneACCESS and retained in-frame rearrangements with V and J assigned. These tables miss some clones; where compared with another copy, unresolved V genes account for less than half of the shortfall, and the remainder is unexplained. From that table come the V and J calls and clone size; the DNA was used to work out D and trimming. The sample contains under 200,000 clones, about 76% of them found a single time. The ten largest clones take up 7.4% of the sample.

There are a few counts of this clone. The specificity of this receptor is unknown. Base qualities are not recorded, but no much larger clone differs from it by a single base. Recombination joined TRBV27 with TRBJ1-2, with 9 junctional bases fitting TRBD1. Sequencing used PBMCs. This receptor was taken from a male donor in good health and CMV-seropositive. The nucleotide sequence reads as follows: TGTGCCAGCAGTCCGGACAGGGGCCACTATGGCTACACCTTC. Its protein reads: CASSPDRGHYGYTF.